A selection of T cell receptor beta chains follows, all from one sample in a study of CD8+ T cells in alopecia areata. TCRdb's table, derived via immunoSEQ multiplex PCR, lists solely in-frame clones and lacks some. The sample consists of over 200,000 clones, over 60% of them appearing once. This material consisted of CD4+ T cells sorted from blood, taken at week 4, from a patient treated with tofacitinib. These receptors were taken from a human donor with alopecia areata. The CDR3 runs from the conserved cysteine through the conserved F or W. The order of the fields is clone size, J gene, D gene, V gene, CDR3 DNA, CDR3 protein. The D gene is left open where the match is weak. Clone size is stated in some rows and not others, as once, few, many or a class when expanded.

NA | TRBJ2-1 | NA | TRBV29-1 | TGCAGCGGGGGATTTGTTGAGCAGTTCTTC | CSGGFVEQFF
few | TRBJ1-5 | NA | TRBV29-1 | TGCAGCGTTGAAGATGGGGGGGGTCAGCCCCAGCATTTT | CSVEDGGGQPQHF
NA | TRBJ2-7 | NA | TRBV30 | TGTGCCTGGGGGGCCTCGGGAGAGCAGTACTTC | CAWGASGEQYF
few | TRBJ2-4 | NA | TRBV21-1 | TGTGCCAGCAGGAGGGTCAACATTCAGTACTTC | CASRRVNIQYF
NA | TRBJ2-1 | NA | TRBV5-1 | TGCGCCAGCTCGCCAGGGGGACTAATCGCTGAGCAGTTCTTC | CASSPGGLIAEQFF
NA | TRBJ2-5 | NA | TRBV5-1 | TGCGCCAGCAGCTTGGAGAGGGTTGGGGAGACCCAGTACTTC | CASSLERVGETQYF
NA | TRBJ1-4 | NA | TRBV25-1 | TGTGCCAGCAGTGTAGGGCTGGATTCAACTAATGAAAAACTGTTTTTT | CASSVGLDSTNEKLFF
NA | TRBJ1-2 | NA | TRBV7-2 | TGTGCCAGCAGCCCTGGACAGTTGACATTCTATGGCTACACCTTC | CASSPGQLTFYGYTF
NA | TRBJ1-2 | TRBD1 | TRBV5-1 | TGCGCCAGCAGCCAAACAATTGACAGGGAAGGCTACACCTTC | CASSQTIDREGYTF
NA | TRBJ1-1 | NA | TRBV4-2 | TGTGCCAGCAGCCAAGGAGGGCGAATGAACACTGAAGCTTTCTTT | CASSQGGRMNTEAFF
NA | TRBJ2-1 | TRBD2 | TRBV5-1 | TGCGCCAGCAGCCGGTTTTCTAGCGGCTCCTACAATGAGCAGTTCTTC | CASSRFSSGSYNEQFF
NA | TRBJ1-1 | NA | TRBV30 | TGTGCCTGGAGTGTAAGCCAGGGGGCTTTCTTT | CAWSVSQGAFF
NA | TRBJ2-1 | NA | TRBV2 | TGTGCCAGCAGCCGAGGGGGACAAATCAATGAGCAGTTCTTC | CASSRGGQINEQFF